This is a list of T cell receptor beta chains from one sample in a study of cytomegalovirus exposure and HLA in healthy donors. The protocol was immunoSEQ multiplex PCR, while the TCRdb copy is restricted to in-frame clones and leaves out a portion. The top ten hold 1.9% of the sample, which has about 120,000 clones, 15% seen once. The specimen was PBMCs. The source of these receptors is a woman aged 18-29 years in good health and CMV-seronegative. CDR3s include the opening cysteine and the closing phenylalanine or tryptophan. The D gene is left open where the match is weak. Clone size is given for some rows only: seen once, a few or many times, or a class if the clone is expanded.

d_gene,v_gene,abundance,len,j_gene,CDR3aa,CDR3nt
.,TRBV30,.,14,TRBJ1-4,CAWSAGFTNEKLFF,TGTGCCTGGAGTGCAGGTTTTACTAATGAAAAACTGTTTTTT
.,TRBV9,.,13,TRBJ2-2,CASSLRYTGELFF,TGTGCCAGCAGCCTCAGATACACCGGGGAGCTGTTTTTT
TRBD1,TRBV7-9,.,17,TRBJ1-2,CASSSPGQRTSNYGYTF,TGTGCCAGCAGCTCACCGGGACAGCGAACTTCCAACTATGGCTACACCTTC
.,TRBV30,.,18,TRBJ2-2,CAWSVFLYDRTNTGELFF,TGTGCCTGGAGTGTATTTTTATATGACAGGACAAACACCGGGGAGCTGTTTTTT
TRBD1,TRBV2,few,15,TRBJ1-4,CASRDHRGLGEKLFF,TGTGCCAGCAGAGACCACAGGGGGCTGGGGGAAAAACTGTTTTTT
TRBD1,TRBV7-9,.,17,TRBJ1-5,CASSFQIGTGNNRPQHF,TGTGCCAGCAGCTTCCAAATCGGGACAGGAAATAATCGGCCCCAGCATTTT
TRBD1,TRBV5-1,.,13,TRBJ2-7,CASSIRQGYEQYF,TGCGCCAGCAGCATCAGACAGGGCTACGAGCAGTACTTC
TRBD1,TRBV5-1,.,13,TRBJ2-7,CASSSGQGGRQYF,TGCGCCAGCAGTTCCGGACAGGGTGGTCGGCAGTACTTC
TRBD1,TRBV5-8,few,15,TRBJ1-5,CASSPRGDSNQPQHF,TGTGCCAGCAGCCCCAGGGGGGATAGCAATCAGCCCCAGCATTTT
TRBD2,TRBV29-1,.,14,TRBJ2-2,CSVDAGANTGELFF,TGCAGCGTTGACGCGGGAGCGAACACCGGGGAGCTGTTTTTT
.,TRBV2,few,14,TRBJ2-3,CASRRGRGPDTQYF,TGTGCCAGCAGGCGGGGACGGGGACCAGATACGCAGTATTTT
.,TRBV2,.,17,TRBJ2-1,CASSVRGRDSFYNEQFF,TGTGCCAGCAGTGTTCGAGGGCGGGACTCTTTTTACAATGAGCAGTTCTTC
.,TRBV19,.,13,TRBJ1-1,CASSVRVNTEAFF,TGTGCCAGTAGTGTACGGGTGAACACTGAAGCTTTCTTT
TRBD1,TRBV6-5,.,14,TRBJ1-3,CASTDGTGGNTIYF,TGTGCCAGCACCGACGGGACAGGCGGAAACACCATATATTTT
TRBD2,TRBV30,few,15,TRBJ2-7,CAWSPGTSGGYEQYF,TGTGCCTGGAGTCCCGGGACTAGCGGGGGTTACGAGCAGTACTTC
TRBD2,TRBV14,few,16,TRBJ2-1,CASSQWLAGSRDEQFF,TGTGCCAGCAGCCAATGGCTAGCGGGATCCAGGGATGAGCAGTTCTTC
TRBD1,TRBV2,.,15,TRBJ2-7,CASSGGTGGAYEQYF,TGTGCCAGCAGTGGGGGGACAGGGGGGGCCTACGAGCAGTACTTC
TRBD2,TRBV6-1,.,15,TRBJ2-2,CASSRAGGGTGELFF,TGTGCCAGCAGCAGAGCGGGGGGGGGCACCGGGGAGCTGTTTTTT
.,TRBV11-2,.,13,TRBJ2-2,CASSLEQFGELFF,TGTGCCAGCAGCTTAGAACAGTTCGGGGAGCTGTTTTTT
.,TRBV12-2,.,17,TRBJ2-1,CASRFRSGTGSYNEQFF,TGTGCAAGTCGCTTCCGAAGCGGGACCGGCTCCTACAATGAGCAGTTCTTC
TRBD2,TRBV5-1,.,16,TRBJ2-2,CASSFGSGMNTGELFF,TGCGCCAGCAGCTTCGGTAGCGGGATGAACACCGGGGAGCTGTTTTTT
.,TRBV19,few,14,TRBJ1-3,CASSNSIVGNTIYF,TGTGCCAGTAGTAACTCTATCGTGGGAAACACCATATATTTT
.,TRBV19,.,15,TRBJ2-1,CASSGDGRGWNEQFF,TGTGCCAGTAGTGGCGATGGAAGGGGGTGGAATGAGCAGTTCTTC
.,TRBV7-2,few,14,TRBJ1-1,CASSLVVGGTEAFF,TGTGCCAGCAGCTTAGTCGTCGGGGGGACTGAAGCTTTCTTT
TRBD1,TRBV30,few,14,TRBJ2-7,CAWSLGQGVHEQYF,TGTGCCTGGAGTTTAGGACAGGGGGTCCACGAGCAGTACTTC
.,TRBV29-1,.,14,TRBJ2-1,CSVADRLSHNEQFF,TGCAGCGTTGCCGACAGGTTAAGTCACAATGAGCAGTTCTTC
.,TRBV29-1,few,13,TRBJ2-1,CSVGDRPGDEQFF,TGCAGCGTTGGGGACCGGCCGGGGGATGAGCAGTTCTTC
TRBD2,TRBV30,few,18,TRBJ2-3,CAWSGTFIIAGPTDTQYF,TGTGCCTGGAGTGGGACCTTCATCATAGCGGGACCCACAGATACGCAGTATTTT
.,TRBV6-1,few,14,TRBJ1-2,CAIPWGADSYGYTF,TGTGCCATCCCGTGGGGTGCGGACAGCTATGGCTACACCTTC
.,TRBV6-6,many,13,TRBJ1-4,CASSYRENEKLFF,TGTGCCAGCAGTTACAGAGAGAATGAAAAACTGTTTTTT
TRBD1,TRBV4-3,.,16,TRBJ1-5,CASSQDWDRSNQPQHF,TGCGCCAGCAGCCAAGATTGGGACAGAAGCAATCAGCCCCAGCATTTT
TRBD1,TRBV27,once,14,TRBJ1-5,CASSHRGSNQPQHF,TGTGCCAGCAGTCACAGGGGAAGCAATCAGCCCCAGCATTTT
.,TRBV4-1,.,14,TRBJ2-7,CASSQGGRSYEQYF,TGCGCCAGCAGCCAAGGAGGGCGGAGCTACGAGCAGTACTTC
.,TRBV18,.,13,TRBJ1-2,CASSSQGPGGYTF,TGTGCCAGCTCATCGCAGGGGCCAGGAGGCTACACCTTC
.,TRBV6-1,.,15,TRBJ2-6,CASSEDSSGANVLTF,TGTGCCAGCAGTGAAGACAGCTCTGGGGCCAACGTCCTGACTTTC
TRBD2,TRBV2,few,16,TRBJ2-3,CASSATGRGFTDTQYF,TGTGCCAGCAGTGCTACGGGGCGGGGGTTCACAGATACGCAGTATTTT
.,TRBV2,.,13,TRBJ1-1,CASRGRQGTEAFF,TGTGCCAGCAGGGGAAGGCAGGGCACTGAAGCTTTCTTT
.,TRBV28,.,12,TRBJ2-3,CASTSGTDTQYF,TGTGCCAGCACCAGCGGGACAGATACGCAGTATTTT
TRBD1,TRBV9,.,15,TRBJ2-3,CASSVDRGRTDTQYF,TGTGCCAGCAGCGTAGACAGGGGAAGGACAGATACGCAGTATTTT
TRBD1,TRBV5-1,.,17,TRBJ1-2,CASSLGLPGQGLSGYTF,TGCGCCAGCAGCTTGGGGCTACCGGGACAGGGTCTCTCTGGCTACACCTTC
TRBD1,TRBV2,few,17,TRBJ1-5,CASSEGGTGRLGQPQHF,TGTGCCAGCAGTGAAGGGGGGACAGGGAGACTCGGTCAGCCCCAGCATTTT
TRBD2,TRBV11-3,.,18,TRBJ2-6,CASSSRAGGPSGANVLTF,TGTGCCAGCAGCTCGCGAGCGGGAGGGCCATCTGGGGCCAACGTCCTGACTTTC
.,TRBV5-1,.,15,TRBJ2-7,CASTKAAEGWYEQYF,TGCGCCAGCACCAAGGCAGCGGAAGGTTGGTACGAGCAGTACTTC
TRBD2,TRBV2,few,12,TRBJ2-1,CASLLADNEQFF,TGTGCCAGCTTACTAGCGGACAATGAGCAGTTCTTC
.,TRBV7-9,.,15,TRBJ2-1,CASSATRGSYNEQFF,TGTGCCAGCAGTGCCACTCGAGGTTCCTACAATGAGCAGTTCTTC
.,TRBV30,many,12,TRBJ2-1,CAWSVMGSEQFF,TGTGCCTGGAGTGTAATGGGGAGTGAGCAGTTCTTC
TRBD1,TRBV28,few,12,TRBJ1-1,CASSPGQGKAFF,TGTGCCAGCAGCCCCGGACAGGGCAAAGCTTTCTTT
TRBD1,TRBV5-1,.,15,TRBJ2-5,CASSRTGGYQETQYF,TGCGCCAGCAGCAGGACAGGGGGGTACCAAGAGACCCAGTACTTC
.,TRBV2,.,15,TRBJ1-4,CASSLNRERNEKLFF,TGTGCCAGCAGCTTGAACAGGGAGCGTAATGAAAAACTGTTTTTT
TRBD2,TRBV30,.,14,TRBJ2-1,CAWKSAGGLNEQFF,TGTGCCTGGAAATCAGCGGGAGGGCTTAATGAGCAGTTCTTC
TRBD1,TRBV5-1,few,15,TRBJ1-1,CASSTSTGVNTEAFF,TGCGCCAGCAGCACCTCGACAGGGGTGAACACTGAAGCTTTCTTT
.,TRBV5-6,few,14,TRBJ1-1,CASSLGQGTTEAFF,TGTGCCAGCAGCTTGGGGCAGGGGACCACTGAAGCTTTCTTT
.,TRBV7-2,few,14,TRBJ1-1,CASSEGQFFTEAFF,TGTGCCAGCAGCGAAGGACAGTTCTTCACTGAAGCTTTCTTT